The 31 T cell receptor beta chains listed next were all sequenced from one sample in a study of shared clonotypes between healthy human individuals. Measured with immunoSEQ multiplex PCR; TCRdb has only the in-frame clones, and not every one. The table includes some 1 million clones, approximately 70% detected once. Sequences were obtained from memory CD4+ T cells sorted from blood. Subset described: CD45RA-negative fraction. The receptors were sampled from a young man in good health.

This clone was seen a handful of times. The chain uses TRBV18 and TRBJ1-5; unclear D gene. CDR3 length equals 16 residues. In germline, CDR1 is KGHSH, CDR2 LQKENI. V dropped 0 bases and J dropped 1 base, with 10 bases sitting between them. The CDR3 DNA follows: TGTGCCAGCTCACCACCGAGTGTCACAAGCAATCAGCCCCAGCATTTT. Translation gives CASSPPSVTSNQPQHF.

The chain employs TRBV7-2 and TRBJ2-7; 9 bases map to TRBD1. This CDR3 contains 15 residues. Trimming at V came to 3 bases and at J to 3 bases, leaving 6 bases not matched to a gene. In germline, CDR1 is SGHTA, CDR2 FQGNSA. The CDR3 loop reads CASSLFPGQGYEQYF. The CDR3 region has the DNA TGTGCCAGCAGCTTGTTCCCGGGACAGGGCTACGAGCAGTACTTC.

The count of this clone is one. The chain combines TRBV6-1 with TRBJ1-4, with D perhaps matching TRBD1 (5 bases). This CDR3 region has 14 residues. The germline V gene has CDR1 MNHNS and CDR2 SASEGT. V was pared by 3 bases and J by 8 bases, with 13 bases between. The CDR3 reads CASSDVGTNEKLFF. The CDR3, as DNA: TGTGCCAGCAGTGATGTAGGGACCAACGAAAAACTGTTTTTT.

J is TRBJ2-7 and V is TRBV29-1; 8 bases match TRBD2. The V gene's germline CDR1 is SQVTM and CDR2 ANQGSEA. Germline trimming cut 6 bases from V and 1 base from J; bases unmatched to any gene: 5. The CDR3 is 13 amino acids. CDR3: CSVIGGGSYEQYF. As DNA, the CDR3 is TGCAGCGTCATCGGGGGGGGATCCTACGAGCAGTACTTC.

The chain recombines TRBV28 with TRBJ2-3, with D unresolved. Germline CDR1 reads MDHEN; CDR2 reads SYDVKM. V lost 3 bases, J lost 2 bases, and 12 bases lay in between. The CDR3 spans 15 residues. CDR3 bases: TGTGCCAGCAGTTTCCCCACGTCAGACACAGATACGCAGTATTTT. Its translation: CASSFPTSDTDTQYF.

V usage is TRBV7-9 and J usage is TRBJ2-5; TRBD2 matches at 8 bases. Trimming removed 1 base from V and 5 bases from J; junction bases left unmatched: 9. Germline CDR1 and CDR2: SEHNR and FQNEAQ (reference sequence). The CDR3 length is 16 residues. The CDR3 DNA follows: TGTGCCAGCAGCTTAGAGGTGCGGGGGGTCAGGGAGACCCAGTACTTC. Its translation is CASSLEVRGVRETQYF.

The chain carries TRBV4-2 and TRBJ1-4, with 11 bases matching TRBD1. V shed 1 base and J 5 bases; nucleotides not matched to a gene: 6. CDR1 LGHNA and CDR2 YNFKEQ come from the germline V gene. The CDR3 has 17 residues. The CDR3 here is CASSQGSGQGANEKLFF. In DNA, the CDR3 is TGTGCCAGCAGCCAAGGTTCTGGACAGGGGGCCAATGAAAAACTGTTTTTT.

This clone showed up just once. The chain couples TRBV10-3 to TRBJ1-6, with 7 nucleotides matching TRBD1. Germline-derived CDR1 and CDR2 are ENHRY and SYGVKD. There are 14 residues in the CDR3. V shed 10 bases, J shed 6 bases, and the junction held 9 bases outside the gene matches. The DNA of the CDR3 is TGTGCCACGGGCACAGGGGCAGGTAATTCACCCCTCCACTTT. It is translated as CATGTGAGNSPLHF.

The chain carries TRBV6-6 and TRBJ1-2, with D perhaps TRBD1 (5 bases). This CDR3 contains 12 residues. Between the trimmed V and J ends, which lost 4 bases and 5 bases, there was a span of 8 bases. The V gene's germline CDR1 is MNHNY and CDR2 SVGAGI (reference sequence). The CDR3 loop reads CASSFEGYGYTF. CDR3 coding DNA: TGTGCCAGCAGTTTCGAGGGGTATGGCTACACCTTC.

Concerning this clone: Other DNA sequences in this sample translate to the same CDR3. The V and J genes are TRBV6-5 and TRBJ1-5; 9 bases are a match to TRBD1. CDR1 and CDR2 from the germline V gene are MNHEY and SVGAGI. The CDR3 is 15 residues long. Trimming cost V 0 bases and J 4 bases; bases outside gene matches: 1. The CDR3 spells CASSYSGQGNQPQHF. CDR3 bases: TGTGCCAGCAGTTACTCCGGACAGGGGAATCAGCCCCAGCATTTT.

To note about this clone: This specimen includes other DNA sequences encoding the same CDR3. The chain employs TRBV7-9 and TRBJ2-5; 11 nucleotides match TRBD2. The CDR3 has 15 amino acids. Germline CDR1 SEHNR, CDR2 FQNEAQ (reference sequence). V gave up 3 bases and J gave up 4 bases; unmatched junction bases: 4. CDR3 amino acids: CASSFPTSGAETQYF. The CDR3 DNA is TGTGCCAGCAGCTTTCCGACTAGCGGGGCAGAGACCCAGTACTTC.

The V call is TRBV28, the J call TRBJ1-3; D is ambiguous. Germline CDR1 is MDHEN and CDR2 is SYDVKM. The germline V and J ends were trimmed by 5 bases and 5 bases, with 19 bases remaining between them. This CDR3 has 16 residues. The CDR3 reads CASSTSTGSGRNTIYF. DNA of the CDR3: TGTGCCAGCAGTACCTCGACCGGGAGCGGGAGAAACACCATATATTTT.

This clone was recorded only once. The chain couples TRBV2 to TRBJ2-2; 7 nucleotides align to TRBD1. From germline, CDR1 is SNHLY and CDR2 FYNNEI. This CDR3 has 13 amino acids. Unmatched junction bases numbered 2, after V lost 6 bases and J lost 4 bases. As DNA, the CDR3 is TGTGCCAGCAGGGGACAGTTCACCGGGGAGCTGTTTTTT. Its translation: CASRGQFTGELFF.

The chain employs TRBV25-1 and TRBJ2-4; 7 bases fit TRBD2. CDR1 and CDR2 (germline): MGHDK, SYGVNS. The length of the CDR3 is 15 residues. J gave up 1 base and V 3 bases, and 3 bases lay outside the gene matches. CDR3 DNA sequence: TGTGCCAGCAGTGAGACTAGCCGGGCCAAAAACATTCAGTACTTC. The encoded protein is CASSETSRAKNIQYF.

There are many counts of this clone. The chain combines TRBV15 with TRBJ2-5; D not certain. Germline V gene sequence: CDR1 LNHNV, CDR2 YYDKDF (reference sequence). The V and J ends lost 11 bases and 7 bases respectively, with 14 bases between them. CDR3 size: 11 residues. The CDR3 here is CAPAGSGTQYF. The CDR3 nucleotides are TGTGCCCCCGCCGGTTCCGGGACCCAGTACTTC.

The chain combines TRBV19 with TRBJ2-2, with a possible D match to TRBD2 (5 bases). V dropped 7 bases and J dropped 1 base, with 10 bases sitting between them. The CDR3 loop spans 14 amino acids. Germline-derived CDR1 and CDR2 are LNHDA and SQIVND (reference sequence). DNA for the CDR3: TGTGCCAGTACTTCCGGGGTGAACACCGGGGAGCTGTTTTTT. Translating it yields CASTSGVNTGELFF.

The rearrangement uses TRBV28 and TRBJ1-5; D call uncertain. The CDR3 has 17 residues. Germline-derived CDR1 and CDR2 are MDHEN and SYDVKM. Between the trimmed V and J ends, which lost 2 bases and 1 base, there was a span of 15 bases. This CDR3 reads CASSLTGIASSNQPQHF. CDR3 nucleotides: TGTGCCAGCAGTTTAACCGGTATAGCCTCAAGCAATCAGCCCCAGCATTTT.

This clone was counted a single time. V and J are TRBV7-6 and TRBJ2-7, with D maybe TRBD2 (6 bases). The CDR3 has 11 amino acids. Germline V gene lookup returns CDR1 SGHVS and CDR2 FNYEAQ. V was pared by 5 bases and J by 7 bases, with 9 bases between. The CDR3 nucleotides read TGTGCCAGCAGCCATGGACTAGAGCAGTACTTC. As protein: CASSHGLEQYF.

The chain is built from TRBV10-3 and TRBJ2-5, with a tentative D call TRBD1 (5 bases). The CDR3 sequence is 13 residues long. The germline CDR1 and CDR2 sequences are ENHRY and SYGVKD. Trimming took off 7 bases at V and 1 base at J, with 10 bases between the two ends. The CDR3 protein is CAINPGSQETQYF. CDR3 nucleotides: TGTGCCATCAACCCAGGGTCCCAAGAGACCCAGTACTTC.

V gene TRBV19 combines with J gene TRBJ2-2, with D maybe TRBD2 (5 bases). Trimming shortened V by 3 bases and J by 1 base, and 9 bases separated the two germline ends. CDR1 LNHDA and CDR2 SQIVND come from the germline V gene (reference sequence). This CDR3 spans 15 amino acids. The CDR3 nucleotides read TGTGCCAGTAGTATGCTGACTAAGAACACCGGGGAGCTGTTTTTT. This gives the protein CASSMLTKNTGELFF.

The chain joins TRBV6-6 to TRBJ1-1, with a weak D call TRBD1 (5 bases). CDR1 MNHNY and CDR2 SVGAGI come from the germline V gene (reference sequence). The V end lost 2 bases, the J end lost 1 base, and 14 bases lay between the germline ends. The CDR3 spans 16 residues. In DNA form, the CDR3 reads TGTGCCAGCAGTTACCCCGGGACGGGAAAGAACACTGAAGCTTTCTTT. Its protein is CASSYPGTGKNTEAFF.

The chain has TRBV2 and TRBJ1-1; weak D call: TRBD1 (5 bases). Germline CDR1 reads SNHLY; CDR2 reads FYNNEI. The CDR3 totals 17 residues. V gave up 10 bases and J gave up 1 base, with 25 bases separating them. The CDR3 DNA reads as TGTGCCAACACCTTGCCTGGCTTGGGGCAAAGGAACACTGAAGCTTTCTTT. Amino acids: CANTLPGLGQRNTEAFF.

The V and J genes are TRBV7-2 and TRBJ2-7; a weak D match, TRBD2 (5 bases). With 5 bases removed from V and 6 bases from J, the gap between germline ends came to 11 bases. The CDR3 covers 12 residues. The germline V gene has CDR1 SGHTA and CDR2 FQGNSA. The CDR3 is CASSRPGSEQYF. The CDR3 DNA follows: TGTGCCAGCAGCCGGCCGGGGTCCGAGCAGTACTTC.

The J gene is TRBJ2-5, the V gene TRBV6-1; 8 bases align to TRBD1. The germline V gene encodes CDR1 MNHNS and CDR2 SASEGT. CDR3 length: 15 amino acids. Unmatched junction bases numbered 10, after V lost 6 bases and J lost 4 bases. This chain's CDR3 is CASSGRGTGGETQYF. For the CDR3, the DNA is TGTGCCAGCAGCGGCAGGGGGACAGGCGGAGAGACCCAGTACTTC.

With regard to this clone: Since a much larger clone is just one base distant, this may be a read error. Other DNA sequences in the sample encode the same CDR3. The chain recombines TRBV14 with TRBJ1-3, with D hard to call. Germline V CDR1 and CDR2: SGHDN, FVKESK. V was pared by 4 bases and J by 1 base, with 2 bases between. The CDR3 spans 12 residues. This CDR3 reads CASSPSGNTIYF. The CDR3 DNA is TGTGCCAGCAGCCCGTCTGGAAACACCATATATTTT.

Remarks on this clone: This same CDR3 is encoded by further DNA sequences in the sample. The chain employs TRBV7-2 and TRBJ1-3; D gene uncertain. The CDR3 has 16 residues. Germline CDR1 is SGHTA and CDR2 is FQGNSA. V shed 4 bases and J shed 1 base, with 14 bases lying between them. The CDR3 bases are TGTGCCAGCAGCTCCCGGCCCGGGAGTTCTGGAAACACCATATATTTT. This translates into CASSSRPGSSGNTIYF.

V gene TRBV19 combines with J gene TRBJ2-1; D possibly corresponds to TRBD2 (5 bases). The germline V gene has CDR1 LNHDA and CDR2 SQIVND (reference sequence). V dropped 1 base and J dropped 2 bases, with 6 bases sitting between them. The CDR3 loop spans 14 amino acids. In nucleotides, the CDR3 is TGTGCCAGTAGTATAGGACTACCCTACAATGAGCAGTTCTTC. Encoded protein: CASSIGLPYNEQFF.

V gene TRBV13 combines with J gene TRBJ2-7, with 12 positions matching TRBD1. Germline CDR1 and CDR2: PRHDT and FYEKMQ (reference sequence). Unmatched junction bases numbered 7, after V lost 5 bases and J lost 2 bases. The CDR3 consists of 16 residues. CDR3 in amino acids: CASSIGGQGAPYEQYF. The CDR3 bases are TGTGCCAGCAGCATCGGGGGACAGGGGGCCCCCTACGAGCAGTACTTC.

The rearrangement joins TRBV18 to TRBJ2-5; no reliable D call. Trimming stripped 4 bases from V and 3 bases from J, with 12 bases between. The CDR3 is made up of 14 amino acids. From germline, CDR1 is KGHSH and CDR2 LQKENI. In DNA, the CDR3 is TGTGCCAGCTCACTCGACGCATCGAAAGAGACCCAGTACTTC. Translation gives CASSLDASKETQYF.

The chain joins TRBV2 to TRBJ1-2; 7 nucleotides match TRBD1. The CDR3 is made up of 15 amino acids. Per germline, CDR1 SNHLY and CDR2 FYNNEI. Trimming removed 10 bases from V and 5 bases from J; junction bases left unmatched: 16. Written as DNA, the CDR3 is TGTGCCAACGGACAGGTCCCTAGCTTTTCTTATGGCTACACCTTC. Its protein product is CANGQVPSFSYGYTF.

This chain links TRBV19 with TRBJ1-1, with 11 nucleotides matching TRBD1. The trim removed 3 bases at V and 4 bases at J, leaving 4 bases unmatched. Looked up from germline, CDR1 is LNHDA and CDR2 is SQIVND (reference sequence). This CDR3 has 15 residues. In DNA form, the CDR3 reads TGTGCCAGTAGTATCGGGACAGGGGGAAGCACTGAAGCTTTCTTT. This sequence encodes CASSIGTGGSTEAFF.